This T cell receptor beta chain was recovered during a study of blood T cell repertoires in COVID-19. Methods used by the authors: By means of reference gene primer amplification, nucleated cell counts were estimated. Assay used: immunoSEQ multiplex PCR; TCRdb lists only in-frame clones, some missing. The DNA gave D and trimming, while V, J and clone size come from that table. The profile shows about 370,000 clones, around 87% of them singletons. The CDR3 loop spans 12 amino acids. The germline V and J ends were trimmed by 10 bases and 6 bases, with 11 bases remaining between them. Germline V gene sequence: CDR1 KGHDR, CDR2 SFDVKD.

This clonotype was obtained from a woman younger than 45 with COVID-19, enrolled during active disease. The sequenced sample was peripheral blood. This sequence joins TRBV24-1 and TRBJ2-2; D might be TRBD1 (6 bases). The CDR3 DNA follows: TGTGCCACAAGACAGGCGGCCGGGGAGCTGTTTTTT. This codes for CATRQAAGELFF.